What follows are 9 T cell receptor beta chains derived from one specimen sequenced in a study of T cell changes during pregnancy in multiple sclerosis. Only in-frame clones appear in the TCRdb table, and some are missing; sequencing was by immunoSEQ multiplex PCR. The sample consists of tens of thousands of clones, about nine tenths of them appearing once. Sequencing used peripheral blood, obtained in the third trimester of pregnancy. The receptors stem from a female donor with multiple sclerosis, enrolled in a pregnancy study.

The gene calls are TRBV4-3 and TRBJ2-7; 9 positions agree with TRBD2. V shed 5 bases, J shed 2 bases, and the junction held 7 bases outside the gene matches. The germline gives CDR1 LGHNA, CDR2 YSLEER. The CDR3 is made up of 15 amino acids. CDR3 residues: CASSSVAGGTYEQYF. The CDR3 DNA reads as TGCGCCAGCAGCTCGGTGGCGGGGGGGACCTACGAGCAGTACTTC.

The chain combines TRBV30 with TRBJ1-2, with TRBD1 as a possible D gene (5 bases). CDR1 is GTSNPN and CDR2 is SVGIG in the germline V gene (reference sequence). V lost 0 bases, J lost 6 bases, and 17 bases lay in between. The CDR3 spans 15 residues. The CDR3 DNA is TGTGCCTGGAGTGTACCCCCCGCCTCCAGGGATGGCTACACCTTC. This encodes CAWSVPPASRDGYTF.

The chain joins TRBV5-4 to TRBJ2-1, with a weak D call TRBD2 (6 bases). There are 16 residues in the CDR3. CDR1 and CDR2 from the germline V gene are SGHNT and YYREEE (reference sequence). Deletions cut 5 bases from V and 0 bases from J, with 15 bases between. The CDR3 sequence: CASSYPAGTSYNEQFF. The CDR3, as DNA: TGTGCCAGCAGTTATCCGGCGGGGACCTCCTACAATGAGCAGTTCTTC.

This sequence joins TRBV6-1 and TRBJ1-2; possible D gene TRBD1, 5 bases. This CDR3 is built from 15 residues. Trimming removed 1 base at V and 6 bases at J, with 15 bases between. Germline CDR1 and CDR2: MNHNS and SASEGT. The CDR3 nucleotides read TGTGCCAGCAGTGAAGACTTTTACCCACAGGATGGCTACACCTTC. Amino acids: CASSEDFYPQDGYTF.

The chain employs TRBV29-1 and TRBJ2-3; 7 positions match TRBD1. V gave up 7 bases and J gave up 2 bases; unmatched junction bases: 3. This CDR3 has 12 residues. The germline gives CDR1 SQVTM, CDR2 ANQGSEA. The DNA for the CDR3 is TGCAGCGCGGACAGGACCACAGATACGCAGTATTTT. It codes for CSADRTTDTQYF.

This clone was detected only once. The CDR3 loop is CASSLEQALGYTF. CDR3 bases: TGTGCCAGCAGCTTAGAACAGGCCCTTGGCTACACCTTC. This chain links TRBV7-2 with TRBJ1-2; TRBD1 might be the D (5 bases). The ends were cut back, 1 base at V and 7 bases at J, with 10 bases in the middle. The CDR3 runs to 13 residues. The germline V gene has CDR1 SGHTA and CDR2 FQGNSA.

The CDR3 is CASSDEAGGSTGDSCQPQHF. DNA of the CDR3: TGTGCCAGCAGTGACGAGGCGGGGGGGTCAACCGGGGATTCGTGTCAGCCCCAGCATTTT. The genes are TRBV6-4 and TRBJ1-5, with a possible D match to TRBD1 (5 bases). The germline V gene encodes CDR1 MRHNA and CDR2 SNTAGT. Trimming pared 2 bases from V and 6 bases from J, leaving 29 bases between. There are 20 residues in the CDR3.

The rearrangement links TRBV29-1 to TRBJ2-1, with D perhaps matching TRBD1 (6 bases). Germline values: CDR1 SQVTM, CDR2 ANQGSEA. The CDR3 is 14 residues long. Deletions cut 7 bases from V and 7 bases from J, with 20 bases between. CDR3 coding DNA: TGCAGCGCCATCGTCAGGGGACGCCTGAATGAGCAGTTCTTC. It specifies CSAIVRGRLNEQFF.

The rearrangement joins TRBV30 to TRBJ1-6; D gene unclear. CDR3 length equals 14 residues. Trimming removed 3 bases from V and 0 bases from J, with 6 bases in between. The germline V gene encodes CDR1 GTSNPN and CDR2 SVGIG (reference sequence). In DNA, the CDR3 is TGTGCCTGGAGGCTGAGCTCCTATAATTCACCCCTCCACTTT. Translation gives CAWRLSSYNSPLHF.